This T cell receptor beta chain derives from a study of lymphopenia after photon versus proton radiotherapy. CDR1 is MDHEN and CDR2 is SYDVKM in the germline V gene. The CDR3 totals 12 residues. V dropped 3 bases and J dropped 6 bases, with 9 bases sitting between them. Sequenced by immunoSEQ multiplex PCR; TCRdb stores in-frame clones only, minus some. This table holds tens of thousands of clones, approximately 84% found once. V gene TRBV28 combines with J gene TRBJ2-7; D remains ambiguous. This clonotype was obtained from a man aged 55 to 70 with pancreatic cancer. This material consisted of peripheral blood, taken from a patient treated with proton-based radiotherapy. CDR3 coding DNA: TGTGCCAGCAGTTTTCCCTTAAGCGAGCAGTACTTC. Its protein is CASSFPLSEQYF.